Shown below are 20 T cell receptor beta chains from a single sample sequenced in a study of memory B cells and T cells in multiple sclerosis. After stimulus-free culture, autoproliferating CFSE-dim and non-proliferating CFSE-high T cells were sequenced separately. Pooled replicate wells came from about 50 million CFSE-labeled PBMCs cultured around seven days without stimulus. No antigens are known for them. Profiling relied on immunoSEQ multiplex PCR, and the TCRdb table lists in-frame clones only, not all of them. The sample has 40,000 to 50,000 clones, roughly four fifths seen once. The material sequenced was PBMCs from blood kept in culture. The source of these receptors is a human donor with multiple sclerosis.

This clone showed up just once. The chain has TRBV4-2 and TRBJ1-1, with D hard to call. Trimming shortened V by 2 bases and J by 4 bases, and 14 bases separated the two germline ends. Germline V gives CDR1 LGHNA, CDR2 YNFKEQ. CDR3 length: 15 amino acids. The CDR3 bases are TGTGCCAGCAGCCAACTGGTTAGGCGCGGCACTGAAGCTTTCTTT. It is translated as CASSQLVRRGTEAFF.

V is TRBV30 and J is TRBJ2-7; D is possibly TRBD1 or TRBD2 (5 bases each). The CDR3 length is 15 residues. Per germline, CDR1 GTSNPN and CDR2 SVGIG (reference sequence). Trimming left V 5 bases short and J 3 bases short, with 20 bases between. CDR3: CAWLPRLGADYEQYF. The DNA of the CDR3 is TGTGCCTGGCTCCCCCGACTCGGGGCTGACTACGAGCAGTACTTC.

This chain connects TRBV4-1 to TRBJ2-7; TRBD1 might be the D (5 bases). CDR3 length equals 15 residues. V lost 1 base to trimming and J lost 1 base, with 11 bases between them. Germline CDR1 is MGHRA and CDR2 is YSYEKL. The CDR3 reads CASSQVRRGSYEQYF. In DNA, the CDR3 is TGCGCCAGCAGCCAAGTCCGAAGGGGATCCTACGAGCAGTACTTC.

The J gene is TRBJ1-3, the V gene TRBV30; D is undetermined. Trimming removed 0 bases from V and 4 bases from J, with 7 bases in between. The CDR3 is 13 amino acids. Germline V gives CDR1 GTSNPN, CDR2 SVGIG (reference sequence). CDR3 DNA sequence: TGTGCCTGGAGTGTAAGCTACGGAAACACCATATATTTT. Its protein is CAWSVSYGNTIYF.

This clone has more than one count but fewer than ten. The chain carries TRBV7-9 and TRBJ1-1; D remains ambiguous. The CDR3 is 15 residues long. The V gene lost 1 base and the J gene lost 5 bases, with 14 bases spanning the gap. The germline V gene has CDR1 SEHNR and CDR2 FQNEAQ (reference sequence). CDR3 protein: CASSLVPEVRTEAFF. In nucleotides, the CDR3 is TGTGCCAGCAGCTTAGTTCCTGAAGTTCGGACTGAAGCTTTCTTT.

On this clone: One junction end does not reproduce the germline sequence, and a read error may be involved. The same CDR3 is also encoded by other DNA sequences in this sample. The rearrangement links TRBV11-3 to TRBJ1-2; no clear D gene. The CDR3 is 12 amino acids. Germline V gives CDR1 SGHNT, CDR2 YENEEA. CDR3 loop: CASAGRNYGYTF. CDR3 DNA sequence: TGTGCCAGCGCCGGACGGAACTATGGCTACACCTTT.

This chain joins TRBV6-5 and TRBJ2-1, with D possibly being TRBD1 (6 bases). The CDR3 spans 14 residues. Trimming removed 3 bases from V and 2 bases from J, with 8 bases in between. Germline loops: CDR1 MNHEY, CDR2 SVGAGI. The DNA for the CDR3 is TGTGCCAGCAGTTATAGGGGGACCTACAATGAGCAGTTCTTC. Amino acid sequence: CASSYRGTYNEQFF.

The chain carries TRBV13 and TRBJ2-5; D is undetermined. Germline V lookup: CDR1 PRHDT, CDR2 FYEKMQ (reference sequence). The V end was cut by 3 bases, the J end by 2 bases, with 4 bases between. The CDR3 is 12 residues long. The CDR3 DNA reads as TGTGCCAGCAGCTTCCTTCAAGAGACCCAGTACTTC. Translated, it gives CASSFLQETQYF.

The chain has TRBV19 and TRBJ1-5; 10 positions match TRBD1. The V gene's germline CDR1 is LNHDA and CDR2 SQIVND (reference sequence). The V and J ends lost 5 bases and 1 base, in that order; junction bases with no gene match: 11. This CDR3 is 18 amino acids long. The CDR3 spells CASSPETGGIVSNQPQHF. The CDR3 nucleotides are TGTGCCAGTAGTCCAGAGACAGGGGGCATCGTAAGCAATCAGCCCCAGCATTTT.

The chain employs TRBV19 and TRBJ2-2; TRBD1 aligns across 10 bases. Germline V CDR1 and CDR2: LNHDA, SQIVND (reference sequence). This CDR3 spans 15 amino acids. J gave up 9 bases and V 8 bases, and 12 bases lay outside the gene matches. CDR3: CASVWTGGGARELFF. In nucleotides, the CDR3 is TGTGCCAGTGTCTGGACAGGGGGAGGCGCCAGGGAGCTGTTTTTT.

V and J are TRBV5-1 and TRBJ2-1; D is unresolved. The germline gives CDR1 SGHRS, CDR2 YFSETQ. This CDR3 region has 13 residues. Trimming took off 0 bases at V and 8 bases at J, with 9 bases between the two ends. The CDR3 nucleotides are TGCGCCAGCAGCTTGGCGAGCCAGGATGAGCAGTTCTTC. Its translation: CASSLASQDEQFF.

The chain joins TRBV5-4 to TRBJ1-1; no firm D call. The CDR3 runs 12 residues. V was pared by 0 bases and J by 4 bases, with 4 bases between. The V gene's germline CDR1 is SGHNT and CDR2 YYREEE (reference sequence). CDR3 residues: CASSLDGTEAFF. The CDR3 nucleotides are TGTGCCAGCAGCTTGGACGGCACTGAAGCTTTCTTT. Filled out from reference TRBV5-4 and TRBJ1-1, the complete variable domain reads ETGVTQSPTHLIKTRGQQVTLRCSSQSGHNTVSWYQQALGQGPQFIFQYYREEENGRGNFPPRFSGLQFPNYSSELNVNALELDDSALYLCASSLDGTEAFFGQGTRLTVV.

V usage is TRBV21-1 and J usage is TRBJ1-6. TRBV21-1 is listed as a pseudogene. CDR3 size: 17 residues. As DNA, the CDR3 is TGTGCCAGCAGCAAACCCGACGCCACCAGACCTAATTCACCCCTCCACTTT. It is translated as CASSKPDATRPNSPLHF.

The chain recombines TRBV30 with TRBJ1-1, with TRBD1 matching over 8 bases. Germline V gene sequence: CDR1 GTSNPN, CDR2 SVGIG (reference sequence). V dropped 6 bases and J dropped 5; count of bases not matched to a gene: 5. The CDR3 is 12 amino acids. CDR3 sequence (DNA): TGTGCCTGCTCAGGGGGCTTAACTGAAGCTTTCTTT. It translates to CACSGGLTEAFF.

The gene calls are TRBV21-1 and TRBJ1-1. TRBV21-1 is tagged as a pseudogene. The CDR3 extends over 12 amino acids. In DNA form, the CDR3 reads TGTGCCCCGTCGGGGGCGAACACTGAAGCTTTCTTT. As protein: CAPSGANTEAFF.

About this clone itself: Mismatch with germline at one junction end may stem from a read error. The chain joins TRBV7-7 to TRBJ2-1; 9 nucleotides align to TRBD1. Germline loops: CDR1 SSHAT, CDR2 FNYEAQ (reference sequence). CDR3 size: 15 residues. The CDR3 DNA reads TGTGCTAGCAGCTTCGGACAGGGGATCTACAATGAGCAGTTCTTC. Translating it yields CASSFGQGIYNEQFF. The entire variable domain, with the rest obtained from reference TRBV7-7 and TRBJ2-1, is as follows: GAGVSQSPRYKVTKRGQDVTLRCDPISSHATLYWYQQALGQGPEFLTYFNYEAQPDKSGLPSDRFSAERPEGSISTLTIQRTEQRDSAMYRCASSFGQGIYNEQFFGPGTRLTVL.

The chain employs TRBV28 and TRBJ1-4; maybe TRBD1 (6 bases). The CDR3 length is 14 residues. The ends were cut back, 7 bases at V and 2 bases at J, with 11 bases in the middle. Germline V lookup: CDR1 MDHEN, CDR2 SYDVKM. The CDR3 region is CASTEGGTNEKLFF. CDR3 DNA: TGTGCCAGCACCGAGGGGGGTACTAATGAAAAACTGTTTTTT.

This clone has just a few counts. V gene TRBV7-9 combines with J gene TRBJ1-3; 7 positions agree with TRBD1. Germline-derived CDR1 and CDR2 are SEHNR and FQNEAQ (reference sequence). Trimming at V came to 5 bases and at J to 4 bases, leaving 5 bases not matched to a gene. The CDR3 covers 14 residues. The CDR3 spells CASSQGQKGNTIYF. CDR3 nucleotides: TGTGCCAGCAGCCAGGGACAGAAGGGAAACACCATATATTTT.

The chain carries TRBV11-2 and TRBJ2-3; D is undetermined. The CDR3 is 16 amino acids. The V end was cut by 7 bases, the J end by 0 bases, with 17 bases between. The germline V gene has CDR1 SGHAT and CDR2 FQNNGV. The CDR3 is CASTLRLVASTDTQYF. The CDR3 bases are TGTGCCAGCACCCTCCGTCTGGTCGCTAGCACAGATACGCAGTATTTT.

The V gene is TRBV11-2, the J gene TRBJ2-7; D call uncertain. This CDR3 contains 15 residues. Germline-derived CDR1 and CDR2 are SGHAT and FQNNGV. V gave up 5 bases and J gave up 2 bases, with 16 bases separating them. The CDR3 region is CASSLSTSSTYEQYF. The CDR3 nucleotides are TGTGCCAGCAGCCTAAGCACGAGTTCGACCTACGAGCAGTACTTC.